Listed below are T cell receptor beta chains from one sample, sequenced in a study of blood T cell repertoires in COVID-19. Assay used: immunoSEQ multiplex PCR; TCRdb lists only in-frame clones, some missing. Of around 150,000 clones listed, 85% are singletons. The sequencing sample was made of PBMCs or T cells enriched from blood (not recorded which). The receptors stem from a woman in her 40s who had recovered from COVID-19. Both conserved end residues are part of each CDR3. The order of the fields is clone size, J gene, V gene, D gene, CDR3 protein, CDR3 DNA. A D gene is named only where the DNA matches it firmly. A row's size may be missing; if present it is once, few, many or a size class.

.	TRBJ2-7	TRBV12-5	TRBD1	CASGPGTGYEQYF	TGTGCTAGTGGTCCCGGGACAGGCTACGAGCAGTACTTC
.	TRBJ2-5	TRBV2	.	CASSDLQETQYF	TGTGCCAGCAGTGATTTACAAGAGACCCAGTACTTC
.	TRBJ1-1	TRBV15	TRBD1	CATSRNRGNTEAFF	TGTGCCACCAGCAGAAACAGGGGTAACACTGAAGCTTTCTTT
.	TRBJ2-2	TRBV7-6	TRBD1	CASSLGTGGWSGELFF	TGTGCCAGCAGCTTAGGGACAGGGGGATGGTCCGGGGAGCTGTTTTTT
.	TRBJ1-3	TRBV6-5	.	CASSTHRDSGNTIYF	TGTGCCAGCAGTACCCACAGAGACTCTGGAAACACCATATATTTT
.	TRBJ1-3	TRBV5-1	.	CASSLSAQGGNTIYF	TGCGCCAGCAGCTTGTCGGCTCAGGGTGGAAACACCATATATTTT
few	TRBJ2-7	TRBV10-3	TRBD2	CAIRTSGGGYEQYF	TGTGCCATCCGGACTAGCGGGGGCGGCTACGAGCAGTACTTC
.	TRBJ2-3	TRBV2	TRBD1	CASSEGQGGDTQYF	TGTGCCAGCAGTGAAGGACAGGGTGGAGATACGCAGTATTTT
.	TRBJ2-5	TRBV6-6	.	CASSTPWGRDQETQYF	TGTGCCAGCAGTACCCCTTGGGGCAGGGACCAAGAGACCCAGTACTTC
few	TRBJ2-1	TRBV2	.	CASSDLDPIAANSYNEQFF	TGTGCCAGCAGCGACCTAGACCCGATAGCGGCGAACTCCTACAATGAGCAGTTCTTC
.	TRBJ1-3	TRBV9	TRBD1	CASSFGTDPFSGNTIYF	TGTGCCAGCAGCTTTGGGACAGACCCATTCTCTGGAAACACCATATATTTT
.	TRBJ1-1	TRBV10-3	.	CAIKEGPSSKSTEAFF	TGTGCCATCAAGGAGGGGCCCTCCTCCAAATCAACTGAAGCTTTCTTT
.	TRBJ1-3	TRBV5-8	TRBD1	CASSHGTGGRNTIYF	TGTGCCAGCAGCCATGGGACAGGGGGCAGAAACACCATATATTTT
few	TRBJ2-7	TRBV12-3/TRBV12-4	.	CASSFTGTYEQYF	TGTGCCAGCAGTTTTACAGGGACCTACGAGCAGTACTTC
.	TRBJ2-2	TRBV2	TRBD2	CASRTSGTNTGELFF	TGTGCCAGCCGTACTAGCGGGACGAACACCGGGGAGCTGTTTTTT
.	TRBJ2-7	TRBV5-6	TRBD1	CASSLTGTSEQYF	TGTGCCAGCAGCCTGACAGGGACGAGCGAGCAGTACTTC
once	TRBJ2-1	TRBV6-5	TRBD2	CASSYGAGGNEQFF	TGTGCCAGCAGTTACGGAGCGGGGGGGAATGAGCAGTTCTTC
.	TRBJ2-2	TRBV18	TRBD1	CASSPDRGQVAGELFF	TGTGCCAGCTCACCGGACAGGGGGCAAGTGGCCGGGGAGCTGTTTTTT
medium-sized	TRBJ2-7	TRBV6-1	TRBD2	CASSEEASGGAEQYF	TGTGCCAGCAGTGAAGAAGCTAGCGGGGGGGCCGAGCAGTACTTC
.	TRBJ2-7	TRBV12-3/TRBV12-4	.	CASSPARTYEQYF	TGTGCCAGCAGCCCCGCCAGAACGTACGAGCAGTACTTC
once	TRBJ1-2	TRBV7-9	.	CASSLELGPSYGYTF	TGTGCCAGCAGCTTAGAACTAGGCCCTTCCTATGGCTACACCTTC
.	TRBJ1-6	TRBV15	.	CASGGDLNSPLHF	TGTGCCTCCGGGGGGGACCTTAATTCACCCCTCCACTTT
.	TRBJ2-5	TRBV5-1	.	CASSLGLQETQYF	TGCGCCAGCAGCTTGGGTCTCCAAGAGACCCAGTACTTC
.	TRBJ2-5	TRBV14	.	CASSQEGAETQYF	TGTGCCAGCAGCCAAGAGGGCGCGGAGACCCAGTACTTC
.	TRBJ1-6	TRBV7-2	.	CASSLGQGYRSPLHF	TGTGCCAGCAGCTTAGGTCAGGGGTATCGGTCACCCCTCCACTTT
.	TRBJ1-3	TRBV19	.	CASSAGLGNTIYF	TGTGCCAGTAGTGCGGGACTTGGAAACACCATATATTTT